The source of this T cell receptor (beta chain) is a study of Ad26.COV2.S vaccination and SARS-CoV-2 variants. Here immunoSEQ multiplex PCR was the method, and the copy in TCRdb shows in-frame clones only, minus some. The sample shows some 180,000 clones, around 90% of them seen only once. This clone was found once. Its antigen is not identified. Study-level points and caveats: Ad26.COV2.S recipients had broader spike-specific TCRs (P = 0.0014). Marked by substantial breadth, spike-specific CD8+ and CD4+ T cell responses were reportedly seen after vaccination. Non-spike TCR breadth was similar in vaccine and placebo recipients.

This CDR3 contains 11 residues. Trimming removed 4 bases from V and 9 bases from J, with 9 bases in between. This chain connects TRBV12-3 or TRBV12-4 to TRBJ1-1, with D hard to call. The receptor's source is a human donor who had recovered from COVID-19. Material: peripheral blood, obtained after recovery from COVID-19. In DNA, the CDR3 is TGTGCCAGCAGTTGGCAGGCTCAAGCTTTCTTT. Translating gives CASSWQAQAFF.